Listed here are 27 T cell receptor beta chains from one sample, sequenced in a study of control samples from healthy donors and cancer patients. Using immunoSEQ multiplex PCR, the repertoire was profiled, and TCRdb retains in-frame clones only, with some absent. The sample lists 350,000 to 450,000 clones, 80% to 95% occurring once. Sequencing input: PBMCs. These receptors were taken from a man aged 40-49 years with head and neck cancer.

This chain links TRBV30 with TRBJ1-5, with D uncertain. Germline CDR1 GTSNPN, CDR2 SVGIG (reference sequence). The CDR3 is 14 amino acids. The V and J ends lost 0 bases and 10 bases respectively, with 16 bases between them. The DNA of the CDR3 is TGTGCCTGGAGTGTAGAACACGGTGATTTTCCCCAGCATTTT. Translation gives CAWSVEHGDFPQHF.

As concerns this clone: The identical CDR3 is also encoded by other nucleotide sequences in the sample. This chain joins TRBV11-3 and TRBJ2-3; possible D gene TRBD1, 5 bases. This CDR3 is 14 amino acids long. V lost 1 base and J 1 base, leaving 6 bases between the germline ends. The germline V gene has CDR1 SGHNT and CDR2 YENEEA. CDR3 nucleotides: TGTGCCAGCAGCTTAGGGGGCCGCACAGATACGCAGTATTTT. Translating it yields CASSLGGRTDTQYF.

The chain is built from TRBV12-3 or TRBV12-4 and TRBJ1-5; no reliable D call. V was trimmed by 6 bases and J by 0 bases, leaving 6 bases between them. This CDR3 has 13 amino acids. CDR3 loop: CASSPDSNQPQHF. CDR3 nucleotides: TGTGCCAGCAGCCCCGATAGCAATCAGCCCCAGCATTTT.

CDR3 in amino acids: CASAPGRYNTEAFF. The CDR3 nucleotides are TGTGCCAGCGCCCCCGGCCGATATAACACTGAAGCTTTCTTT. The chain has TRBV27 and TRBJ1-1; D not resolved. The CDR3 runs 14 residues. CDR1 is MNHEY, CDR2 SMNVEV, per germline (reference sequence). The V end was cut by 8 bases, the J end by 2 bases, with 15 bases between.

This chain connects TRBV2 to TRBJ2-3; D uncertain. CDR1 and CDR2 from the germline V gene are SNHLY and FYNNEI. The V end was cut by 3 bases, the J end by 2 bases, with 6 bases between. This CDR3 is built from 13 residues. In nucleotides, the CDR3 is TGTGCCAGCAGTGACCAGATCACAGATACGCAGTATTTT. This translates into CASSDQITDTQYF.

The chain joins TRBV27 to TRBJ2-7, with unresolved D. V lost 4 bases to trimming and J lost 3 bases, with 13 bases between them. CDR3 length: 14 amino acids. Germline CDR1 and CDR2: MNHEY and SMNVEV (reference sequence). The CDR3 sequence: CASSSSQDLYEQYF. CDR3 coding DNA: TGTGCCAGCAGTTCAAGCCAGGACCTCTACGAGCAGTACTTC.

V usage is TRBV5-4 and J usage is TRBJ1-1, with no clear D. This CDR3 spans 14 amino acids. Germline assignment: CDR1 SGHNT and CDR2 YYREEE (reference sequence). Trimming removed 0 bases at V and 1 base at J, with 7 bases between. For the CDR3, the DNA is TGTGCCAGCAGCTTGGCCGGAAGGAACACTGAAGCTTTCTTT. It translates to CASSLAGRNTEAFF.

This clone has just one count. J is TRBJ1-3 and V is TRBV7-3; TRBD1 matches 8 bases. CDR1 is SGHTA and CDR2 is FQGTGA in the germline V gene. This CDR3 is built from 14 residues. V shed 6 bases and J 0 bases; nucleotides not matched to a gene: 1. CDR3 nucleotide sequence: TGTGCCAGCAGTACAGGGGGCTCTGGAAACACCATATATTTT. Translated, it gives CASSTGGSGNTIYF.

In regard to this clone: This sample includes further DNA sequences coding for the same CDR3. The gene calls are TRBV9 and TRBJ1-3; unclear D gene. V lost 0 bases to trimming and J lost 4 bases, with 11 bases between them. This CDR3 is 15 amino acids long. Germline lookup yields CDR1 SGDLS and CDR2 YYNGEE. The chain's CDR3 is CASSVGLGSGNTIYF. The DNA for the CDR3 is TGTGCCAGCAGCGTAGGACTGGGGTCAGGAAACACCATATATTTT. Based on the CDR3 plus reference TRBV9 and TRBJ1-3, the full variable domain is DSGVTQTPKHLITATGQRVTLRCSPRSGDLSVYWYQQSLDQGLQFLIQYYNGEERAKGNILERFSAQQFPDLHSELNLSSLELGDSALYFCASSVGLGSGNTIYFGEGSWLTVV.

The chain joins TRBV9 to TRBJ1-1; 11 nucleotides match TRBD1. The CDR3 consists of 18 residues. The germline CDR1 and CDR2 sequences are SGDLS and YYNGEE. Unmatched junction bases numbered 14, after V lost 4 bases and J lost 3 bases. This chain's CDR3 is CASSPGAGQGVRDTEAFF. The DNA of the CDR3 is TGTGCCAGCAGCCCCGGGGCGGGACAGGGGGTTAGGGACACTGAAGCTTTCTTT.

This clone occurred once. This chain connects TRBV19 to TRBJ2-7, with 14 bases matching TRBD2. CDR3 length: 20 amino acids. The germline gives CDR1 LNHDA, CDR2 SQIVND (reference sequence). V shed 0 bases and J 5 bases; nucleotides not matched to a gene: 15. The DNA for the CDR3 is TGTGCCAGTAGTATAGATATTCCGACTAGCGGGAGGGCGAGAGCCCACGAGCAGTACTTC. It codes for CASSIDIPTSGRARAHEQYF.

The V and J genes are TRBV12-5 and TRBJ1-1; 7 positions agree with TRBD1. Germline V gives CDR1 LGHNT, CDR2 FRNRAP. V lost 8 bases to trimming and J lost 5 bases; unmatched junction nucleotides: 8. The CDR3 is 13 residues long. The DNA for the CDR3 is TGTGCTAGTTTGGACAGGCCGGGAACTGAAGCTTTCTTT. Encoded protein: CASLDRPGTEAFF. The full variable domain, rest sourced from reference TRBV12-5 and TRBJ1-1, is DARVTQTPRHKVTEMGQEVTMRCQPILGHNTVFWYRQTMMQGLELLAYFRNRAPLDDSGMPKDRFSAEMPDATLATLKIQPSEPRDSAVYFCASLDRPGTEAFFGQGTRLTVV.

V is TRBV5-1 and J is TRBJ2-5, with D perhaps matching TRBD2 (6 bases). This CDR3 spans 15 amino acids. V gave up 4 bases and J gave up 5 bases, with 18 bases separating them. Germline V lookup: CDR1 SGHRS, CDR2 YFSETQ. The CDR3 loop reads CASSLTGDFRETQYF. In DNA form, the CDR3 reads TGCGCCAGCAGCCTAACCGGGGACTTTAGGGAGACCCAGTACTTC.

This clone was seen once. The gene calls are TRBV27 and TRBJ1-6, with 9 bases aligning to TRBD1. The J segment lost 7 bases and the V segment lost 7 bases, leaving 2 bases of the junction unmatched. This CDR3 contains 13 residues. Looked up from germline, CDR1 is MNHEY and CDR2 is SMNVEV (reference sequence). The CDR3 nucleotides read TGTGCCAGCAACGACAGGGGGAATTCACCCCTCCACTTT. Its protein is CASNDRGNSPLHF.

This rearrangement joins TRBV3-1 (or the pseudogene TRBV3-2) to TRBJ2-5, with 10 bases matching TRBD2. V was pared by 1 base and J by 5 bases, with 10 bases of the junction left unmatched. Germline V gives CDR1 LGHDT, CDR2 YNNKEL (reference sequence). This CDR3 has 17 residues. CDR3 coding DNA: TGTGCCAGCAGCCAAGTCCCGGAGCGGGAGGGCTTTGAGACCCAGTACTTC. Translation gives CASSQVPEREGFETQYF.

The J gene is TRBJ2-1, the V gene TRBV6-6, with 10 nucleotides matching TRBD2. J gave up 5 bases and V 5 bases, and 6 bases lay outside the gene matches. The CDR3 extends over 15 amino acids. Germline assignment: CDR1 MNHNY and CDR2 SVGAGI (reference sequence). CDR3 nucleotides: TGTGCCAGCAGTCGGAGCGGGGGGGCTGACAATGAGCAGTTCTTC. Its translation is CASSRSGGADNEQFF.

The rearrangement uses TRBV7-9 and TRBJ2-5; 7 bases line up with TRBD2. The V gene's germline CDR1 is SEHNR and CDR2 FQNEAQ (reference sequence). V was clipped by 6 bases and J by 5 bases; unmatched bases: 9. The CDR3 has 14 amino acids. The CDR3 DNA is TGTGCCAGCAGTCGACGGGGGGATAAGGAGACCCAGTACTTC. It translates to CASSRRGDKETQYF.

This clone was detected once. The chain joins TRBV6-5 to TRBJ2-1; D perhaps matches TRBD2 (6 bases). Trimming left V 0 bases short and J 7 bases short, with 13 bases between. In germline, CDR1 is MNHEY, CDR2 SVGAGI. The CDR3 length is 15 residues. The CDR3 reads CASSYSTPGGNEQFF. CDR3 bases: TGTGCCAGCAGTTACTCGACCCCCGGAGGGAATGAGCAGTTCTTC.

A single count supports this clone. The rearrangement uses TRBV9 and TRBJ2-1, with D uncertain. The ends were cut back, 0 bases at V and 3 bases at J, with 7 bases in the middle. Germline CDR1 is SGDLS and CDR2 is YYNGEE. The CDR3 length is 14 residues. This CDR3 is CASSVVSDYNEQFF. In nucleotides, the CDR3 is TGTGCCAGCAGCGTAGTGTCGGACTACAATGAGCAGTTCTTC.

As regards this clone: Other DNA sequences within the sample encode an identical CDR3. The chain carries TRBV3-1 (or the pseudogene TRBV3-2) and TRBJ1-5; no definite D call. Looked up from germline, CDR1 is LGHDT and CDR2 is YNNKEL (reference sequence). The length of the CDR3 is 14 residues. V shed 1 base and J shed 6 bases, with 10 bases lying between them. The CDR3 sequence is CASSQGRGGQPQHF. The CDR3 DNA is TGTGCCAGCAGCCAAGGGCGGGGTGGTCAGCCCCAGCATTTT.

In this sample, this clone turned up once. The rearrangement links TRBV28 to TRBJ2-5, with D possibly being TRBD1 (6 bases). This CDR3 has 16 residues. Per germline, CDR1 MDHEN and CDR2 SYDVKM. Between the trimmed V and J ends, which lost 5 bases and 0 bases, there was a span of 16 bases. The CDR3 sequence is CASSETGPTYQETQYF. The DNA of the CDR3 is TGTGCCAGCAGTGAAACAGGGCCTACTTACCAAGAGACCCAGTACTTC.

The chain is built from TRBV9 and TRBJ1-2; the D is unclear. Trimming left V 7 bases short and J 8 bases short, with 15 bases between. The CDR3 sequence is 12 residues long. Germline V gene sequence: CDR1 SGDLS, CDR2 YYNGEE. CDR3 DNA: TGTGCCAGCGGCAGGAAGGGCGGCGGCTACACCTTC. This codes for CASGRKGGGYTF.

The CDR3 reads CASSLYVGGLLAAGNTEAFF. DNA for the CDR3: TGTGCCAGCAGTCTTTACGTCGGGGGGTTGCTAGCGGCGGGGAACACTGAAGCTTTCTTT. This chain links TRBV28 with TRBJ1-1, with TRBD1 as a possible D gene (5 bases). V was clipped by 5 bases and J by 1 base, with 29 bases between them. CDR1 is MDHEN and CDR2 is SYDVKM in the germline V gene. The CDR3 spans 20 residues.

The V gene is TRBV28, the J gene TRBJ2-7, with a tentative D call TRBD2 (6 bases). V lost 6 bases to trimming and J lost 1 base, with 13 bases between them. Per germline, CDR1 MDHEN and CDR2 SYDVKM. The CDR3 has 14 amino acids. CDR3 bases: TGTGCCAGCAGAAGGGCTAGCGAATCCTACGAGCAGTACTTC. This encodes CASRRASESYEQYF. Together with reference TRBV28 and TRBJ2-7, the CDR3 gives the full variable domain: DVKVTQSSRYLVKRTGEKVFLECVQDMDHENMFWYRQDPGLGLRLIYFSYDVKMKEKGDIPEGYSVSREKKERFSLILESASTNQTSMYLCASRRASESYEQYFGPGTRLTVT.

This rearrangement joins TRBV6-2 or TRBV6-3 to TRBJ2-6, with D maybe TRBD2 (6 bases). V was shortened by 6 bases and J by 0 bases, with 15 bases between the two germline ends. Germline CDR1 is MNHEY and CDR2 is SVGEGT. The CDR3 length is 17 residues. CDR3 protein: CASSHPGLSSGANVLTF. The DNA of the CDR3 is TGTGCCAGCAGCCACCCGGGACTGAGCTCTGGGGCCAACGTCCTGACTTTC.

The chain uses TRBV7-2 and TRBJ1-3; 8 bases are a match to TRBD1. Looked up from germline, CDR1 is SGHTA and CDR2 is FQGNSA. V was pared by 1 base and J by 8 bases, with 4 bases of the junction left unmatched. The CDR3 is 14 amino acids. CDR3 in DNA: TGTGCCAGCAGCTTAGACAGGGGGAGGGACACCATATATTTT. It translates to CASSLDRGRDTIYF.

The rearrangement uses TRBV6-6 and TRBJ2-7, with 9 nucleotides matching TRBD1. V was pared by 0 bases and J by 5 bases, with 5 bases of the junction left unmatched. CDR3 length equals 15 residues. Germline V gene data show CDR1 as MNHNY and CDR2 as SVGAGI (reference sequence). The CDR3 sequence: CASSYSTGGSHEQYF. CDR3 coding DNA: TGTGCCAGCAGTTACTCGACAGGGGGGTCTCACGAGCAGTACTTC.